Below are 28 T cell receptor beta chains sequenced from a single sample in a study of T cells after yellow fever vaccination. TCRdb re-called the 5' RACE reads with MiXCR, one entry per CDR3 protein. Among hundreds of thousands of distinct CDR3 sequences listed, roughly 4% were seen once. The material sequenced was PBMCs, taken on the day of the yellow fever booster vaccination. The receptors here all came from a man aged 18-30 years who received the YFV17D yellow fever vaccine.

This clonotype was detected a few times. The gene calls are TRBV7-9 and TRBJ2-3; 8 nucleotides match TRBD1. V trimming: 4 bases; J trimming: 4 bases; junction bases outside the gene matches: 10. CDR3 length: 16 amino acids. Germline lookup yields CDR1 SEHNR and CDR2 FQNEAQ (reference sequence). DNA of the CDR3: TGTGCCAGCAGCTCAATGCCGGGACAGGTACCAGATACGCAGTATTTT. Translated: CASSSMPGQVPDTQYF.

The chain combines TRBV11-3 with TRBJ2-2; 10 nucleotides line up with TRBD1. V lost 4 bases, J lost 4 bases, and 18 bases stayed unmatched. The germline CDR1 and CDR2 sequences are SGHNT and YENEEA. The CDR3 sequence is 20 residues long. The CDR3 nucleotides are TGTGCCAGCAGCTCCTCCCTACCCTTCGGACAGGGGGTTGTCACCGGGGAGCTGTTTTTT. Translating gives CASSSSLPFGQGVVTGELFF. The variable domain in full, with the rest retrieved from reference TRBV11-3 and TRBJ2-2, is EAGVVQSPRYKIIEKKQPVAFWCNPISGHNTLYWYLQNLGQGPELLIRYENEEAVDDSQLPKDRFSAERLKGVDSTLKIQPAELGDSAVYLCASSSSLPFGQGVVTGELFFGEGSRLTVL.

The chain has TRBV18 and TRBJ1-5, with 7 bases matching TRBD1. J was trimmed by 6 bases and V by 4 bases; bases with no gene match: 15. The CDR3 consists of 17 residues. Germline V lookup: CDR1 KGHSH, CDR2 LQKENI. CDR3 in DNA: TGTGCCAGCTCACAGTCCACTGGACAGGCTGTAGGTCAGCCCCAGCATTTT. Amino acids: CASSQSTGQAVGQPQHF.

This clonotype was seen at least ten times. For the CDR3, the DNA is TGTGCCTGGACCCCGGGGGGGGGCCTCTACGAGCAGTACTTC. Translating it yields CAWTPGGGLYEQYF. This chain joins TRBV30 and TRBJ2-7; 8 bases are shared with TRBD2. The CDR3 length is 14 residues. V lost 4 bases to trimming and J lost 3 bases; unmatched junction nucleotides: 8. Germline V gives CDR1 GTSNPN, CDR2 SVGIG (reference sequence).

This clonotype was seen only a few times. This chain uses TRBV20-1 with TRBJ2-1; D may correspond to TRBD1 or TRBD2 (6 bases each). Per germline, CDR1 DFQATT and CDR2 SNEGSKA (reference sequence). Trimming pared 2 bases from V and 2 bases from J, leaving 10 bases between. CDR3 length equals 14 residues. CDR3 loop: CSARRGPAYNEQFF. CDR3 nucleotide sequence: TGCAGTGCTAGACGGGGGCCCGCCTACAATGAGCAGTTCTTC.

CDR3 protein: CASSYADWQPQHF. The CDR3 bases are TGTGCCAGCAGTTACGCGGACTGGCAGCCCCAGCATTTT. The chain links TRBV6-5 to TRBJ1-5, with D unclear. Looked up from germline, CDR1 is MNHEY and CDR2 is SVGAGI. The V gene lost 2 bases and the J gene lost 7 bases, with 9 bases spanning the gap. The CDR3 runs to 13 residues.

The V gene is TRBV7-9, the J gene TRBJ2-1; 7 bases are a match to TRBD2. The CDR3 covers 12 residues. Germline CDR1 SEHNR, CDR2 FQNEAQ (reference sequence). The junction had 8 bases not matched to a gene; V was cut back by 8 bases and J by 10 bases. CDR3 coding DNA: TGTGCCAGCCTATTTCAGCGGGGCGAGCAGTTCTTC. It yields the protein CASLFQRGEQFF. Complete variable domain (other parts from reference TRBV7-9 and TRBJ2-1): DTGVSQNPRHKITKRGQNVTFRCDPISEHNRLYWYRQTLGQGPEFLTYFQNEAQLEKSRLLSDRFSAERPKGSFSTLEIQRTEQGDSAMYLCASLFQRGEQFFGPGTRLTVL.

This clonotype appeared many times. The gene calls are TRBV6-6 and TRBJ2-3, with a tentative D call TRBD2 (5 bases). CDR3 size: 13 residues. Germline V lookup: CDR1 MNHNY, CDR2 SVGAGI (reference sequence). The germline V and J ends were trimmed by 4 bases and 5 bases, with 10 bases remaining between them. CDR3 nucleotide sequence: TGTGCCAGCAGTTTCTCCGGGGAAGATACGCAGTATTTT. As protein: CASSFSGEDTQYF.

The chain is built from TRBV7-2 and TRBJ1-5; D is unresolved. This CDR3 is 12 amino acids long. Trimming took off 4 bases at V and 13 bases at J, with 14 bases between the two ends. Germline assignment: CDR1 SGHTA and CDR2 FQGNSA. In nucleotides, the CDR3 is TGTGCCAGCAGCTCCCAACCGGGTCCTCAGCATTTT. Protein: CASSSQPGPQHF. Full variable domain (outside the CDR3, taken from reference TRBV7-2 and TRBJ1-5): GAGVSQSPSNKVTEKGKDVELRCDPISGHTALYWYRQSLGQGLEFLIYFQGNSAPDKSGLPSDRFSAERTGGSVSTLTIQRTQQEDSAVYLCASSSQPGPQHFGDGTRLSIL.

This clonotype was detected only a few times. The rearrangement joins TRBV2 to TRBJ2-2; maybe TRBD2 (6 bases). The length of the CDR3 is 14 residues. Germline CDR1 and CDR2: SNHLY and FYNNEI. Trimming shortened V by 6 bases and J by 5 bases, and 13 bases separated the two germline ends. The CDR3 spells CASSPNGGTGELFF. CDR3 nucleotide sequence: TGTGCCAGCAGCCCTAATGGGGGGACCGGGGAGCTGTTTTTT. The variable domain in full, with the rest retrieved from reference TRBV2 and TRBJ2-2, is EPEVTQTPSHQVTQMGQEVILRCVPISNHLYFYWYRQILGQKVEFLVSFYNNEISEKSEIFDDQFSVERPDGSNFTLKIRSTKLEDSAMYFCASSPNGGTGELFFGEGSRLTVL.

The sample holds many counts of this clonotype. Here the CDR3 DNA reads TGCGCCAGCGGTAGACTAGCGGGCTCCTACAATGAGCAGTTCTTC. Translation: CASGRLAGSYNEQFF. This chain connects TRBV5-1 to TRBJ2-1; 10 nucleotides agree with TRBD2. Germline CDR1 and CDR2: SGHRS and YFSETQ. Trimming cost V 7 bases and J 0 bases; bases outside gene matches: 4. This CDR3 comprises 15 residues.

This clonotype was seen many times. The CDR3 sequence is CASNTGQRGEKLFF. The CDR3 bases are TGCGCCAGCAACACCGGGCAGAGGGGGGAAAAACTGTTTTTT. V usage is TRBV4-3 and J usage is TRBJ1-4, with a possible D match to TRBD1 (6 bases). The CDR3 has 14 residues. V was shortened by 7 bases and J by 8 bases, with 17 bases between the two germline ends. Germline CDR1 is LGHNA and CDR2 is YSLEER.

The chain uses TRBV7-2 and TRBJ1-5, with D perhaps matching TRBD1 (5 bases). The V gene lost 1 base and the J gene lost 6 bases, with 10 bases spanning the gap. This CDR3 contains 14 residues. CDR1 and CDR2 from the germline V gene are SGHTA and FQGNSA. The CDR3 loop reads CASSLDAGPQPQHF. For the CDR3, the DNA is TGTGCCAGCAGCTTAGATGCAGGGCCTCAGCCCCAGCATTTT.

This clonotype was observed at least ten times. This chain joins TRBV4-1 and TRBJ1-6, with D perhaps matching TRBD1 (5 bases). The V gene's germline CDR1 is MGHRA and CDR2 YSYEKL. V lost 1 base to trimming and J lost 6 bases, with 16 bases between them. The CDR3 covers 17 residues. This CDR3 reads CASSQVLRGARNSPLHF. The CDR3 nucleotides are TGCGCCAGCAGCCAAGTATTGAGAGGGGCTCGTAATTCACCCCTCCACTTT.

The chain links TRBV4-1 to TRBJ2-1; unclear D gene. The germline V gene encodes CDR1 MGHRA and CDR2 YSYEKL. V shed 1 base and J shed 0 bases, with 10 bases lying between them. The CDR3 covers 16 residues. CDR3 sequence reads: CASSQAASTSYNEQFF. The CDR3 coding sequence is TGCGCCAGCAGCCAAGCCGCCAGCACCTCCTACAATGAGCAGTTCTTC.

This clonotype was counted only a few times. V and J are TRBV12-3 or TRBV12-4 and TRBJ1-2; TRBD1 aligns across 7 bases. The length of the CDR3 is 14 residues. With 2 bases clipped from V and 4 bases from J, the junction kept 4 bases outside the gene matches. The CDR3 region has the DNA TGTGCCAGCAGTTTAAGGGGGACAGTCTATGGCTACACCTTC. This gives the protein CASSLRGTVYGYTF.

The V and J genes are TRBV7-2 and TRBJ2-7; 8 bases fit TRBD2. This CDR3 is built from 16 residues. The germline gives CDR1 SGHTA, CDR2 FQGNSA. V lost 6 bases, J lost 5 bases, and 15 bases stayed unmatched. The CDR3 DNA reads TGTGCCAGCAGTTCCGCCCTGAATAGCGGGGTCCACGAGCAGTACGTC. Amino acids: CASSSALNSGVHEQYV.

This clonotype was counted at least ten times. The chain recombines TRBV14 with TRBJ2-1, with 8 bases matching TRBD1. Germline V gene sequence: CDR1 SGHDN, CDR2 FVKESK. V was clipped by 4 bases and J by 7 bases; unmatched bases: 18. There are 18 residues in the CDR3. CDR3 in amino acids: CASSPQTTGAEFWNEQFF. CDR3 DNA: TGTGCCAGCAGCCCTCAAACGACAGGGGCGGAGTTCTGGAATGAGCAGTTCTTC.

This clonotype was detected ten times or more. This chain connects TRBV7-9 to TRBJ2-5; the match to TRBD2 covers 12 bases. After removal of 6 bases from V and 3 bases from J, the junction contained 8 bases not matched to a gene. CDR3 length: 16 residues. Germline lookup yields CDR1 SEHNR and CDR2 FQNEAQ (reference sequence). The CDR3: CASSRMTSGGKETQYF. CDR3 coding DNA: TGTGCCAGCAGTCGGATGACTAGCGGGGGTAAAGAGACCCAGTACTTC.

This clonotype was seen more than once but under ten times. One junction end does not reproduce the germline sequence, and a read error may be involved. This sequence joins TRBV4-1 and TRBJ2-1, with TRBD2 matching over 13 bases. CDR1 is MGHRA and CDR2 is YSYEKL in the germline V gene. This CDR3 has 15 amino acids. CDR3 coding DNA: TGCGCCAGCAGCCCGACTAGCGGGGGGCGGGATGAGCAGTTATTC. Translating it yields CASSPTSGGRDEQLF.

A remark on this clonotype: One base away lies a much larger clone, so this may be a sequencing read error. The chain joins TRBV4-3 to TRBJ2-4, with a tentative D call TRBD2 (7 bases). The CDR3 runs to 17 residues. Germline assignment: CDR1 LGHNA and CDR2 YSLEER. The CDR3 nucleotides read TGCGCCAGCAGCCAAGGTGGTAGTCGGGGGGCCATAAACATTCAGTACTTC. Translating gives CASSQGGSRGAINIQYF.

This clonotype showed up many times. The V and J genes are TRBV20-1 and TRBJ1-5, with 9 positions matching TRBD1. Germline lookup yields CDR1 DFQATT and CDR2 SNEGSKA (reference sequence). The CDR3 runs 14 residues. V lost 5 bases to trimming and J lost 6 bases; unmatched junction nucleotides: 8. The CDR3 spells CSAVRDRESQPQHF. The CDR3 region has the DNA TGCAGTGCTGTCCGGGACAGGGAGAGTCAGCCCCAGCATTTT.

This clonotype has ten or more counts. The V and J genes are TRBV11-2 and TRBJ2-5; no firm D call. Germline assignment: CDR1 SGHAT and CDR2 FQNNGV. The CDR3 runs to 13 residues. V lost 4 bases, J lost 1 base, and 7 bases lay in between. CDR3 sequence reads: CASSYVGQETQYF. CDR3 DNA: TGTGCCAGCAGCTACGTAGGCCAAGAGACCCAGTACTTC.

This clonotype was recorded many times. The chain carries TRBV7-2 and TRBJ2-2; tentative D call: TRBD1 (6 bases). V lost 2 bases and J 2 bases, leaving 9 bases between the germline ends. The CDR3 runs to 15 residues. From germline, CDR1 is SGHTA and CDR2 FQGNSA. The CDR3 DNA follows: TGTGCCAGCAGCTTATTGGGACAAAACACCGGGGAGCTGTTTTTT. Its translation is CASSLLGQNTGELFF.

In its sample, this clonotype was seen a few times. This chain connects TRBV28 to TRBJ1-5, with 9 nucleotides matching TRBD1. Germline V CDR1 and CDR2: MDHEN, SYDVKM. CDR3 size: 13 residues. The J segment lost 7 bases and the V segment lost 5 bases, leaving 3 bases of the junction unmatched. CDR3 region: CASSGTGKQPQHF. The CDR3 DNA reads TGTGCCAGCAGTGGGACAGGGAAACAGCCCCAGCATTTT.

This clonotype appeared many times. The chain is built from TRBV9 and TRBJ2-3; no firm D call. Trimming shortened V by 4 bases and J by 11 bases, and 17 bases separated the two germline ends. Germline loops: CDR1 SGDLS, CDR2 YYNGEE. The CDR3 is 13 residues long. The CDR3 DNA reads TGTGCCAGCAGCCCCACAATGTTAACGCGGCAGTATTTT. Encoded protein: CASSPTMLTRQYF.

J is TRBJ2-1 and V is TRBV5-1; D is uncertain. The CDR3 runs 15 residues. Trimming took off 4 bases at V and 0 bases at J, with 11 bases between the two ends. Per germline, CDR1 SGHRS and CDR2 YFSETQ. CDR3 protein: CASSAYSGSYNEQFF. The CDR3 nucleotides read TGCGCCAGCAGCGCCTACTCGGGCTCCTACAATGAGCAGTTCTTC.

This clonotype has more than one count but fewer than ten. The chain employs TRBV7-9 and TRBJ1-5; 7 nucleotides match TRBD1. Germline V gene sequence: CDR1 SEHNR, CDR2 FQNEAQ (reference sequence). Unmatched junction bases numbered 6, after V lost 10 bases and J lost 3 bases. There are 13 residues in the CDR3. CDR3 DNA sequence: TGTGCCATCCGGGACAGAGACAATCAGCCCCAGCATTTT. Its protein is CAIRDRDNQPQHF.